Detailed here is one T cell receptor (beta chain). No antigen is known for it. This CDR3 is 14 amino acids long. Trimming stripped 5 bases from V and 3 bases from J, with 13 bases between. Germline V lookup: CDR1 SGHVS, CDR2 FQNEAQ. This specimen comes from a study of OX40 agonist ivuxolimab in advanced cancers. Study-wide results and caveats: Expanded clones were, on average, more numerous in CD8+ T cells than in CD4+.

The method was immunoSEQ multiplex PCR; TCRdb's version includes in-frame clones alone and lacks a portion of them. The data contain fewer than 80,000 clones, more than 85% of them singletons. The receptor's source is an adult with an advanced solid tumor such as melanoma, head and neck, liver or kidney cancer. J is TRBJ1-2 and V is TRBV7-8; a weak D match, TRBD1 (6 bases). The sequences come from CD4+ or CD8+ T cells sorted from blood, collected in a trial of the OX40 agonist ivuxolimab. This CDR3 reads CASSPRRQDYGYTF. DNA of the CDR3: TGTGCCAGCAGCCCTAGGAGACAGGACTATGGCTACACCTTC.